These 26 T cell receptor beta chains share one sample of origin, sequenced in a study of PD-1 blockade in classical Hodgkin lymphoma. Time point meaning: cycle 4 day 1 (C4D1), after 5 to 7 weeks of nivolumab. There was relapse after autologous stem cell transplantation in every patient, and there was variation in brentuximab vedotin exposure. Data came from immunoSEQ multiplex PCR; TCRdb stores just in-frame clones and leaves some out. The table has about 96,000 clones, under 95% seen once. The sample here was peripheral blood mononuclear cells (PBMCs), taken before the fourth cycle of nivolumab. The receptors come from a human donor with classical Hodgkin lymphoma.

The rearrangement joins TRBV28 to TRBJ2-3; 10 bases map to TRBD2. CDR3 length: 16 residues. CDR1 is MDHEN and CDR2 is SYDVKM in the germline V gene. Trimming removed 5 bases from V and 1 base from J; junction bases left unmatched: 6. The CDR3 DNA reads TGTGCCAGCAGTCTTTGGCTAGCGGGGGGCACAGATACGCAGTATTTT. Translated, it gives CASSLWLAGGTDTQYF.

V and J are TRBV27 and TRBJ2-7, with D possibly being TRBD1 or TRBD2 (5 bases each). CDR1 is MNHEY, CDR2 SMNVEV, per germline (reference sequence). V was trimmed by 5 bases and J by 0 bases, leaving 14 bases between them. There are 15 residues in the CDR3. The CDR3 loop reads CASSRAGTHSYEQYF. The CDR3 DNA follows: TGTGCCAGCAGTCGGGCCGGGACCCACTCCTACGAGCAGTACTTC.

The CDR3 sequence is CASSLEASGIYNEQFF. CDR3 DNA sequence: TGTGCCAGCAGCTTAGAGGCTAGCGGAATTTACAATGAGCAGTTCTTC. The V and J genes are TRBV7-2 and TRBJ2-1; 7 bases map to TRBD2. The trim removed 1 base at V and 4 bases at J, leaving 7 bases unmatched. Germline-derived CDR1 and CDR2 are SGHTA and FQGNSA. CDR3 length: 16 amino acids.

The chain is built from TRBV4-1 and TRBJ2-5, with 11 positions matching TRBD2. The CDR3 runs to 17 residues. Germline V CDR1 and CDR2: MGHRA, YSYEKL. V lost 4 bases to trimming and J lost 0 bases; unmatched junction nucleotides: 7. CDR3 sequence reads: CASSLRLAGTYQETQYF. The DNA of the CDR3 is TGCGCCAGCAGCCTCAGACTAGCGGGAACATACCAAGAGACCCAGTACTTC.

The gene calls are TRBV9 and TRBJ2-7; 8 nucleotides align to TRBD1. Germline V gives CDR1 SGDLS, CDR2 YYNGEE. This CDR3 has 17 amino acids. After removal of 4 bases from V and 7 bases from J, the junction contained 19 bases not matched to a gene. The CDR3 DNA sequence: TGTGCCAGCAGCCCTTCATGGGGCGGGACAGGCCGGTGGGAGCAGTACTTC. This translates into CASSPSWGGTGRWEQYF. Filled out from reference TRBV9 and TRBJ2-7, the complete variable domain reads DSGVTQTPKHLITATGQRVTLRCSPRSGDLSVYWYQQSLDQGLQFLIQYYNGEERAKGNILERFSAQQFPDLHSELNLSSLELGDSALYFCASSPSWGGTGRWEQYFGPGTRLTVT.

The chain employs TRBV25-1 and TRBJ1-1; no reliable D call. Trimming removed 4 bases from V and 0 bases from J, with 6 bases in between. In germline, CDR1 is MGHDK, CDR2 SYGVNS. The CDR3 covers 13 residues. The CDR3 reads CASSVLMNTEAFF. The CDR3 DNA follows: TGTGCCAGCAGTGTCCTTATGAACACTGAAGCTTTCTTT.

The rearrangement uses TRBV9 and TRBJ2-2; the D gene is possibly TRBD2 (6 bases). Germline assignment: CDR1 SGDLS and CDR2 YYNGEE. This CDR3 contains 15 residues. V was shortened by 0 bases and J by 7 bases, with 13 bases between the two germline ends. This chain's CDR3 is CASSVGDSRGGELFF. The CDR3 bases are TGTGCCAGCAGCGTAGGGGACTCCAGAGGCGGGGAGCTGTTTTTT.

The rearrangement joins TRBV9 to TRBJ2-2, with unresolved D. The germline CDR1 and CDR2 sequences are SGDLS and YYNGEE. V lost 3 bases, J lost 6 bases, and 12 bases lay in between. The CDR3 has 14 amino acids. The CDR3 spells CASSGTSVAGELFF. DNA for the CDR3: TGTGCCAGCAGCGGAACAAGCGTGGCCGGGGAGCTGTTTTTT.

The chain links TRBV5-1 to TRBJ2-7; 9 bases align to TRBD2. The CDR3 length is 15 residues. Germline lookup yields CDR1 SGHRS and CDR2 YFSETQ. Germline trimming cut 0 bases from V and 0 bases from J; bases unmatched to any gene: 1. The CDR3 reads CASSLVSGSSYEQYF. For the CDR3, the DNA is TGCGCCAGCAGCTTGGTTAGCGGGAGCTCCTACGAGCAGTACTTC.

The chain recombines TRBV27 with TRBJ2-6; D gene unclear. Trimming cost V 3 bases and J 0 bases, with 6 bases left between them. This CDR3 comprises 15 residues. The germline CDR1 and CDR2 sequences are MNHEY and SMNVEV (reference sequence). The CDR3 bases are TGTGCCAGCAGTTTGTGGGCCTCTGGGGCCAACGTCCTGACTTTC. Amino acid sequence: CASSLWASGANVLTF.

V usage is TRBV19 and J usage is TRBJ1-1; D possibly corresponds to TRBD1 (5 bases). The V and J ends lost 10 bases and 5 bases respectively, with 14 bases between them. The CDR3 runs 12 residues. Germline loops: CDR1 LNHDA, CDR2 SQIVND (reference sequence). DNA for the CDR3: TGTGCCACCTCCGGGGGGGGGACTGAAGCTTTCTTT. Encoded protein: CATSGGGTEAFF.

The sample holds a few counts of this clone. Here the CDR3 reads CASSSPRGSGRGQETQYF. In DNA, the CDR3 is TGCGCCAGCAGCTCGCCTAGGGGGAGCGGGAGGGGGCAAGAGACCCAGTACTTC. This chain uses TRBV5-1 with TRBJ2-5, with 10 bases fitting TRBD2. Germline loops: CDR1 SGHRS, CDR2 YFSETQ. This CDR3 contains 18 residues. V shed 3 bases, J shed 2 bases, and the junction held 13 bases outside the gene matches.

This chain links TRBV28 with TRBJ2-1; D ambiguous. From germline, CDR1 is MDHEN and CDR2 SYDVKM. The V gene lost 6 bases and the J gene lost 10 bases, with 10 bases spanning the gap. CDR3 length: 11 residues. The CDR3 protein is CASRRVREQFF. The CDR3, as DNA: TGTGCCAGCAGAAGGGTAAGGGAGCAGTTCTTC.

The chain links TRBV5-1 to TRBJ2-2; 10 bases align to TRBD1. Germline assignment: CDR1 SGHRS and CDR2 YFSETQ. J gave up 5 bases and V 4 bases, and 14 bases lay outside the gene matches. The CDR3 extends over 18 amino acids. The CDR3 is CASSVRDRGQGRTGELFF. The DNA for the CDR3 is TGCGCCAGCAGCGTCCGGGACAGGGGACAGGGAAGGACCGGGGAGCTGTTTTTT.

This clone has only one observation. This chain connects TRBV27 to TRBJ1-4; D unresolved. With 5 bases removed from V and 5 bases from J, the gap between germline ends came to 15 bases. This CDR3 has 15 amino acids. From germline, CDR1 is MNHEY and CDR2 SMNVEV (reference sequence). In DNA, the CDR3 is TGTGCCAGCAGTCCCCGGACGGAATCAAATGAAAAACTGTTTTTT. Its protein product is CASSPRTESNEKLFF.

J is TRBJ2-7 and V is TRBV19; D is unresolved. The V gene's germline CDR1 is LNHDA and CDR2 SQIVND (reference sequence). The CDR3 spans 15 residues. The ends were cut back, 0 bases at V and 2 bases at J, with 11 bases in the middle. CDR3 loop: CASSIDLAQTYEQYF. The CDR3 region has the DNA TGTGCCAGTAGTATAGATCTGGCTCAGACCTACGAGCAGTACTTC.

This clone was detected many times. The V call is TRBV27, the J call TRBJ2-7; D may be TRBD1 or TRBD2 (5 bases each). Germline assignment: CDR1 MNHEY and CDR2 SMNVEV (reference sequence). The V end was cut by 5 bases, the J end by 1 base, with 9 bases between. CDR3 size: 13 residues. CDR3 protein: CASSPGASYEQYF. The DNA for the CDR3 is TGTGCCAGCAGTCCCGGGGCTTCCTACGAGCAGTACTTC.

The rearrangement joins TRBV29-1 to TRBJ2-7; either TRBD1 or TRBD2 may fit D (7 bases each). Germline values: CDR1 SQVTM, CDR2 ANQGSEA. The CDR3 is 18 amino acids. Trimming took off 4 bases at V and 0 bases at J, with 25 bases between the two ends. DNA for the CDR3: TGCAGCGTTGTGACAGGGAGAGGGGGGGCCCCTAGCTCCTACGAGCAGTACTTC. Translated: CSVVTGRGGAPSSYEQYF.

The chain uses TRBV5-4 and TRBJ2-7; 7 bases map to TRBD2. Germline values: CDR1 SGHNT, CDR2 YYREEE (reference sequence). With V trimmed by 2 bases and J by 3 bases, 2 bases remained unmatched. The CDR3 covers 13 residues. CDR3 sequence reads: CASSFGLVYEQYF. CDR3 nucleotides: TGTGCCAGCAGCTTCGGACTAGTCTACGAGCAGTACTTC.

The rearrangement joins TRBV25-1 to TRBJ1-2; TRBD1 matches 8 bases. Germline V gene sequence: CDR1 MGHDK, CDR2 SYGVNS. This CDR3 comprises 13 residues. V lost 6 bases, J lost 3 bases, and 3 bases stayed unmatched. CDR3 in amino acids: CASRETGDYGYTF. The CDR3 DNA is TGTGCCAGCAGAGAGACAGGGGACTATGGCTACACCTTC.

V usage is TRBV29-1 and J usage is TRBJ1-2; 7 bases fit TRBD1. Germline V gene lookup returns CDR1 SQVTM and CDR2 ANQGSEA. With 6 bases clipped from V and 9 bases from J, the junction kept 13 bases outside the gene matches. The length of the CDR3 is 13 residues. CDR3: CSVVKLGGESYTF. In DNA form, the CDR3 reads TGCAGCGTCGTGAAATTAGGGGGCGAGAGCTACACCTTC.

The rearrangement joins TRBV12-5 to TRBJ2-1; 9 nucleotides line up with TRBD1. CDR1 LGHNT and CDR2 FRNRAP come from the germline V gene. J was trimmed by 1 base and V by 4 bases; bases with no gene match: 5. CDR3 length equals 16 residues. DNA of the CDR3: TGTGCTAGTGGTTCACCCGGGACAGGGTCCTACAATGAGCAGTTCTTC. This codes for CASGSPGTGSYNEQFF.

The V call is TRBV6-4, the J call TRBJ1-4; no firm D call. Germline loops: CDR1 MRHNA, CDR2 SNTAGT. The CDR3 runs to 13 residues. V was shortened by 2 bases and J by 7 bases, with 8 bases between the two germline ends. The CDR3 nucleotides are TGTGCCAGCAGTGACAGGGAGTTTGAAAAACTGTTTTTT. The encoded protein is CASSDREFEKLFF.

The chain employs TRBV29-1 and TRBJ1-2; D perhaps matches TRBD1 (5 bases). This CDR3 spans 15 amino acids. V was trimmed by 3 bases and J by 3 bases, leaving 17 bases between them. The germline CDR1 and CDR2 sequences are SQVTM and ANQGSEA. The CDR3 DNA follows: TGCAGCGTTGAGAGGTGGGGGGGTGAGGACTATGGCTACACCTTC. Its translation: CSVERWGGEDYGYTF.

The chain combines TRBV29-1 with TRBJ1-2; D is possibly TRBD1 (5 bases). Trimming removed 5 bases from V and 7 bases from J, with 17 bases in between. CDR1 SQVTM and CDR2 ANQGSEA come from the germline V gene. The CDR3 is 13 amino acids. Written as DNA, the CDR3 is TGCAGCGTTATCCCGGATGACAGCCCTGGCTACACCTTC. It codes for CSVIPDDSPGYTF.

The CDR3 DNA follows: TGTGCCACCCTAGGACTAGCGGGATTCTCATCTTGGGATGAGCAGTTCTTC. This sequence encodes CATLGLAGFSSWDEQFF. The J gene is TRBJ2-1, the V gene TRBV2; 12 bases agree with TRBD2. Losses at the gene ends were 10 bases for V and 8 bases for J; bases not matched to a gene: 18. Germline V lookup: CDR1 SNHLY, CDR2 FYNNEI. The CDR3 sequence is 17 residues long.